Below are 20 T cell receptor beta chains sequenced from a single sample in a study of beta chain features in type 1 diabetes. General study findings and limits: Type 1 diabetes patients showed a moderate but significant shortening of TCRB CDR3s in all four CD4+ subsets.

The entirety of the isolated RNA underwent reverse transcription, so expressed TCRB transcripts were sequenced. Sequencing used immunoSEQ multiplex PCR; TCRdb keeps in-frame clones, though not all of them. The table lists some 270,000 clones, 11% of them singletons. Their antigens are not known. The sequencing input was naive CD4+ T cells from blood. The receptors shown here come from a young man with type 1 diabetes.

The J gene is TRBJ2-2, the V gene TRBV11-2; D may be TRBD2 (5 bases). The CDR3 spans 15 residues. The V end was cut by 4 bases, the J end by 4 bases, with 13 bases between. From germline, CDR1 is SGHAT and CDR2 FQNNGV. The CDR3 region is CASSWSGTSTGELFF. Written as DNA, the CDR3 is TGTGCCAGCAGCTGGTCCGGCACTAGCACCGGGGAGCTGTTTTTT.

The rearrangement joins TRBV5-1 to TRBJ2-5; 9 bases fit TRBD1. CDR1 SGHRS and CDR2 YFSETQ come from the germline V gene. There are 14 residues in the CDR3. V was pared by 4 bases and J by 3 bases, with 4 bases of the junction left unmatched. DNA for the CDR3: TGCGCCAGCAGCATTAGGACAGGGGAAGAGACCCAGTACTTC. It encodes CASSIRTGEETQYF.

The chain is built from TRBV30 and TRBJ1-5; D ambiguous. V was trimmed by 5 bases and J by 7 bases, leaving 6 bases between them. The CDR3 has 10 amino acids. Germline loops: CDR1 GTSNPN, CDR2 SVGIG (reference sequence). CDR3 DNA: TGTGCCTGGCCCGGGCAGCCCCAGCATTTT. Its translation is CAWPGQPQHF. Supplemented by reference TRBV30 and TRBJ1-5, the full variable domain reads SQTIHQWPATLVQPVGSPLSLECTVEGTSNPNLYWYRQAAGRGLQLLFYSVGIGQISSEVPQNLSASRPQDRQFILSSKKLLLSDSGFYLCAWPGQPQHFGDGTRLSIL.

In this sample, this clone turned up a few times. V and J are TRBV29-1 and TRBJ2-2; D is ambiguous. From germline, CDR1 is SQVTM and CDR2 ANQGSEA. The CDR3 has 12 amino acids. V shed 3 bases and J shed 1 base, with 3 bases lying between them. The CDR3 DNA sequence: TGCAGCGTTGATCTGAACACCGGGGAGCTGTTTTTT. It yields the protein CSVDLNTGELFF.

CDR3 amino acids: CASSIHGYGSPLHF. The CDR3 DNA reads as TGTGCCAGTAGTATACACGGGTATGGTTCACCCCTCCACTTT. V usage is TRBV19 and J usage is TRBJ1-6, with D unresolved. CDR1 and CDR2 (germline): LNHDA, SQIVND (reference sequence). The CDR3 sequence is 14 residues long. V was trimmed by 2 bases and J by 9 bases, leaving 11 bases between them.

This clone was seen only once. The V gene is TRBV4-3, the J gene TRBJ1-2; 8 nucleotides line up with TRBD1. The CDR3 covers 13 residues. V shed 4 bases and J 3 bases; nucleotides not matched to a gene: 1. Germline V gene sequence: CDR1 LGHNA, CDR2 YSLEER. CDR3 nucleotides: TGCGCCAGCAGCCCGGACAGGGACTATGGCTACACCTTC. Its protein is CASSPDRDYGYTF.

The J gene is TRBJ2-7, the V gene TRBV30, with D maybe TRBD2 (6 bases). The V end was cut by 1 base, the J end by 4 bases, with 11 bases between. Looked up from germline, CDR1 is GTSNPN and CDR2 is SVGIG (reference sequence). CDR3 length: 13 amino acids. The CDR3 protein is CAWSEAGMYEQYF. The CDR3 DNA is TGTGCCTGGAGTGAGGCGGGAATGTACGAGCAGTACTTC.

V and J are TRBV30 and TRBJ2-7, with 8 bases fitting TRBD1. V gave up 8 bases and J gave up 2 bases; unmatched junction bases: 8. This CDR3 region has 13 residues. Looked up from germline, CDR1 is GTSNPN and CDR2 is SVGIG (reference sequence). The CDR3 DNA sequence: TGTGCCGGCCGATCGGGACAGGCCTACGAGCAGTACTTC. As protein: CAGRSGQAYEQYF.

This clone was picked up a small number of times. The chain employs TRBV12-5 and TRBJ2-5, with 10 positions matching TRBD1. The length of the CDR3 is 14 residues. Germline V CDR1 and CDR2: LGHNT, FRNRAP. The V and J ends lost 7 bases and 7 bases, in that order; junction bases with no gene match: 9. The CDR3 loop reads CASAPGQGIGTQYF. CDR3 sequence (DNA): TGTGCTAGTGCCCCGGGACAGGGGATCGGGACCCAGTACTTC.

This clone was seen a handful of times. The sample contains more than one DNA sequence encoding this CDR3. The chain is built from TRBV6-5 and TRBJ2-7; no clear D gene. Germline V gene sequence: CDR1 MNHEY, CDR2 SVGAGI. CDR3 length equals 15 residues. Trimming left V 0 bases short and J 4 bases short, with 13 bases between. CDR3 sequence (DNA): TGTGCCAGCAGTTACTCGAGTCGAGGTTTGTACGAGCAGTACTTC. Protein: CASSYSSRGLYEQYF.

The chain uses TRBV28 and TRBJ2-7; D is undetermined. This CDR3 is built from 12 residues. Between the trimmed V and J ends, which lost 5 bases and 2 bases, there was a span of 7 bases. CDR1 and CDR2 (germline): MDHEN, SYDVKM. The CDR3 DNA reads TGTGCCAGCAGTGGAGTTCCCTACGAGCAGTACTTC. Protein product: CASSGVPYEQYF. Full variable domain (outside the CDR3, taken from reference TRBV28 and TRBJ2-7): DVKVTQSSRYLVKRTGEKVFLECVQDMDHENMFWYRQDPGLGLRLIYFSYDVKMKEKGDIPEGYSVSREKKERFSLILESASTNQTSMYLCASSGVPYEQYFGPGTRLTVT.

This clone has only a few counts. The chain is built from TRBV11-2 and TRBJ2-7; TRBD1 is a possible D gene (6 bases). This CDR3 has 13 residues. The germline gives CDR1 SGHAT, CDR2 FQNNGV. The V end was cut by 0 bases, the J end by 5 bases, with 8 bases between. CDR3 sequence: CASSLDRGHEQYF. The CDR3 nucleotides read TGTGCCAGCAGCTTAGACAGGGGCCACGAGCAGTACTTC.

This clone has just a few counts. The V call is TRBV9, the J call TRBJ1-1, with TRBD1 matching 9 bases. CDR1 is SGDLS and CDR2 is YYNGEE in the germline V gene. V lost 5 bases, J lost 2 bases, and 7 bases stayed unmatched. The CDR3 covers 15 residues. The CDR3 nucleotides are TGTGCCAGCAGGCGGACAGGGGCGATTAACACTGAAGCTTTCTTT. Protein sequence: CASRRTGAINTEAFF.

The rearrangement joins TRBV9 to TRBJ1-1; D call uncertain. The length of the CDR3 is 14 residues. Germline V gene sequence: CDR1 SGDLS, CDR2 YYNGEE. Trimming took 6 bases from V and 0 from J, leaving 12 bases between them. The CDR3 sequence: CASTAVGMNTEAFF. Here the CDR3 DNA reads TGTGCCAGCACGGCGGTCGGCATGAACACTGAAGCTTTCTTT. The whole variable domain, filled in from reference TRBV9 and TRBJ1-1, reads DSGVTQTPKHLITATGQRVTLRCSPRSGDLSVYWYQQSLDQGLQFLIQYYNGEERAKGNILERFSAQQFPDLHSELNLSSLELGDSALYFCASTAVGMNTEAFFGQGTRLTVV.

This clone was observed a few times. This chain's CDR3 is CASSPPRLVSETQYF. DNA of the CDR3: TGTGCCAGCTCACCGCCTCGACTAGTTAGTGAGACCCAGTACTTC. The chain couples TRBV18 to TRBJ2-5, with D perhaps matching TRBD2 (6 bases). The germline V gene has CDR1 KGHSH and CDR2 LQKENI. The CDR3 is 15 residues long. V gave up 3 bases and J gave up 5 bases, with 16 bases separating them.

The chain uses TRBV9 and TRBJ1-2; D unresolved. Trimming removed 4 bases from V and 4 bases from J, with 8 bases in between. The CDR3 spans 12 residues. Germline V gives CDR1 SGDLS, CDR2 YYNGEE. The CDR3 DNA follows: TGTGCCAGCAGCAGAGCCTCCTATGGCTACACCTTC. Protein sequence: CASSRASYGYTF.

The chain combines TRBV7-2 with TRBJ2-5, with 12 bases that match TRBD1. With V trimmed by 5 bases and J by 5 bases, 9 bases remained unmatched. The CDR3 totals 16 residues. CDR1 SGHTA and CDR2 FQGNSA come from the germline V gene. CDR3 amino acids: CASSTTGTGGGETQYF. DNA for the CDR3: TGTGCCAGCAGCACCACCGGGACAGGGGGCGGTGAGACCCAGTACTTC.

The chain employs TRBV15 and TRBJ2-5, with TRBD2 matching over 12 bases. The CDR3 has 15 residues. Germline CDR1 is LNHNV and CDR2 is YYDKDF (reference sequence). J gave up 9 bases and V 2 bases, and 7 bases lay outside the gene matches. CDR3 DNA: TGTGCCACCAGCAGACTAGCGGGGGGGTCCGCGGCCCAGTACTTC. It codes for CATSRLAGGSAAQYF.

V is TRBV11-3 and J is TRBJ2-3; 12 nucleotides align to TRBD1. CDR3 length: 16 amino acids. J lost 7 bases, V lost 1 base, and 6 bases had no gene match. Germline CDR1 and CDR2: SGHNT and YENEEA. CDR3 loop: CASSLGTGTGGHTQYF. Written as DNA, the CDR3 is TGTGCCAGCAGCTTAGGAACCGGGACAGGGGGCCATACGCAGTATTTT.

This chain joins TRBV6-5 and TRBJ1-5, with unresolved D. This CDR3 is 13 amino acids long. V gave up 6 bases and J gave up 9 bases, with 15 bases separating them. CDR1 MNHEY and CDR2 SVGAGI come from the germline V gene. CDR3 sequence (DNA): TGTGCCAGCAGCTTAGGAGGTCCAGGGCCCCAGCATTTT. This gives the protein CASSLGGPGPQHF.